The subject of this entry is one T cell receptor (beta chain). The V segment lost 7 bases and the J segment 2 bases; nucleotides outside the gene matches: 8. The germline V gene encodes CDR1 MNHEY and CDR2 SVGAGI. The CDR3 has 15 residues. These data belong to a study of blood T cell repertoires in COVID-19. Across the whole study: PBMCs, B-cell-depleted T cells, or T cells provided the cDNA or gDNA that made up the material.

As handled by the study authors: Estimates of nucleated cell counts were drawn from the amplification of reference gene primers. Clones were sequenced by immunoSEQ multiplex PCR, and TCRdb holds only the in-frame ones, with some missing. The V and J calls and clone size are taken from that table; D and trimming were inferred from the DNA. The sample holds fewer than 300,000 clones; around four fifths are singletons and the top ten take roughly 5%. The source is an elderly man with acute or convalescent COVID-19. The chain couples TRBV6-5 to TRBJ2-1; 7 nucleotides agree with TRBD1. Sequenced sample: peripheral blood. The CDR3 bases are TGTGCCAGCACCGACGACAGGGTAACCTACAATGAGCAGTTCTTC. This gives the protein CASTDDRVTYNEQFF.